This TCR beta chain was sequenced for a study of CD8+ T cells in alopecia areata. V trimming: 2 bases; J trimming: 5 bases; junction bases outside the gene matches: 5. The germline gives CDR1 GTSNPN, CDR2 SVGIG (reference sequence). There are 13 residues in the CDR3. Reverse transcribed after extraction, RNA yielded cDNA as the sequencing template. Sequenced by immunoSEQ multiplex PCR; TCRdb stores in-frame clones only, minus some. The sample yields under 200,000 clones, roughly two thirds seen once. Sample treatment: oral pan-JAK inhibitor, 5-10 mg twice daily. The V call is TRBV30, the J call TRBJ2-5; 7 positions agree with TRBD1. This receptor was identified in a human donor with alopecia areata. The material sequenced was CD4+ T cells sorted from blood, taken at week 4, from a patient treated with tofacitinib. Here the CDR3 reads CAWSRGGGETQYF. The DNA for the CDR3 is TGTGCCTGGAGTCGAGGGGGCGGGGAGACCCAGTACTTC.